Below, 16 T cell receptor beta chains from the same sample are listed, as sequenced in a study of blood T cell repertoires in COVID-19. Libraries were prepared by immunoSEQ multiplex PCR; TCRdb keeps only in-frame clonotypes and omits some of them. The table has under 200,000 clones, about 80% seen once. The specimen was peripheral blood. The receptors come from a human donor in a cohort sampled during active COVID-19.

This rearrangement joins TRBV6-5 to TRBJ2-7; D tentatively fits TRBD1 or TRBD2 (5 bases each). Trimming pared 10 bases from V and 0 bases from J, leaving 10 bases between. The CDR3 has 12 amino acids. The V gene's germline CDR1 is MNHEY and CDR2 SVGAGI. The CDR3 here is CATRGASYEQYF. CDR3 nucleotide sequence: TGTGCCACCAGAGGGGCCTCCTACGAGCAGTACTTC.

The chain carries TRBV7-2 and TRBJ1-1; TRBD1 matches 8 bases. This CDR3 contains 16 residues. Unmatched junction bases numbered 6, after V lost 2 bases and J lost 1 base. CDR1 is SGHTA, CDR2 FQGNSA, per germline. The CDR3 nucleotides read TGTGCCAGCAGCTTACTTCCAGGGGGCCGGAACACTGAAGCTTTCTTT. Protein sequence: CASSLLPGGRNTEAFF.

This clone was counted between two and nine times. The chain combines TRBV11-2 with TRBJ1-3; D perhaps matches TRBD1 (5 bases). CDR3 length: 14 amino acids. Germline CDR1 reads SGHAT; CDR2 reads FQNNGV. V lost 3 bases to trimming and J lost 2 bases, with 8 bases between them. The DNA of the CDR3 is TGTGCCAGCAGCTTTTGGACACCTGGAAACACCATATATTTT. This translates into CASSFWTPGNTIYF.

The V call is TRBV5-1, the J call TRBJ2-7; D is perhaps TRBD1 (6 bases). Deletions cut 5 bases from V and 2 bases from J, with 14 bases between. This CDR3 contains 14 residues. The germline CDR1 and CDR2 sequences are SGHRS and YFSETQ. The CDR3 DNA follows: TGCGCCAGCAGACAGGGAATGATAGCCTACGAGCAGTACTTC. It is translated as CASRQGMIAYEQYF. Full variable domain (rest looked up from reference TRBV5-1 and TRBJ2-7): KAGVTQTPRYLIKTRGQQVTLSCSPISGHRSVSWYQQTPGQGLQFLFEYFSETQRNKGNFPGRFSGRQFSNSRSEMNVSTLELGDSALYLCASRQGMIAYEQYFGPGTRLTVT.

A single count supports this clone. The V call is TRBV18, the J call TRBJ1-3, with D perhaps TRBD1 (5 bases). The V and J ends lost 5 bases and 0 bases respectively, with 14 bases between them. The CDR3 has 16 amino acids. Germline V gives CDR1 KGHSH, CDR2 LQKENI. In DNA, the CDR3 is TGTGCCAGCTCAGCCCGACAGAGCTCCTCTGGAAACACCATATATTTT. It yields the protein CASSARQSSSGNTIYF.

The table lists this clone with a few counts. The rearrangement uses TRBV3-1 (or the pseudogene TRBV3-2) and TRBJ1-6; 9 positions match TRBD1. V was pared by 4 bases and J by 7 bases, with 8 bases of the junction left unmatched. The length of the CDR3 is 16 residues. From germline, CDR1 is LGHDT and CDR2 YNNKEL (reference sequence). In DNA form, the CDR3 reads TGTGCCAGCAGCCGTCGTTCGGGACAGGGAAATTCACCCCTCCACTTT. Its protein product is CASSRRSGQGNSPLHF.

CDR3 coding DNA: TGTGCCAGCAGCTTACGAGGGTTAGCGGCTAGCACAGATACGCAGTATTTT. Protein: CASSLRGLAASTDTQYF. The rearrangement joins TRBV7-2 to TRBJ2-3; maybe TRBD2 (6 bases). V was pared by 2 bases and J by 0 bases, with 15 bases between. The germline CDR1 and CDR2 sequences are SGHTA and FQGNSA. The CDR3 consists of 17 residues.

In the case of this clone: The germline gene is not matched at one end of the junction; a read error may be the cause. The chain employs TRBV7-7 and TRBJ2-5; 11 positions match TRBD1. CDR1 SSHAT and CDR2 FNYEAQ come from the germline V gene (reference sequence). The CDR3 has 15 amino acids. The CDR3 DNA is TGTGCTAGCAGCCCGGACGGGACAGGGGGAAAGACCCAGTACTTC. This codes for CASSPDGTGGKTQYF.

The chain joins TRBV10-1 to TRBJ2-1, with 10 bases aligning to TRBD2. The germline V gene encodes CDR1 WNHNN and CDR2 SYGVQD (reference sequence). The V gene end was trimmed by 4 bases and the J gene end by 4 bases; junction bases not matched to a gene: 13. This CDR3 is 18 amino acids long. The DNA of the CDR3 is TGCGCCAGCAGTGCTACTAGCGGGAACAAACGTACTTACAATGAGCAGTTCTTC. It is translated as CASSATSGNKRTYNEQFF.

The gene calls are TRBV19 and TRBJ1-6; D may be TRBD1 (5 bases). Trimming removed 1 base at V and 17 bases at J, with 18 bases between. The CDR3 spans 14 residues. Germline V gene sequence: CDR1 LNHDA, CDR2 SQIVND (reference sequence). The CDR3 spells CASSIGGGTDGIHF. In DNA, the CDR3 is TGTGCCAGTAGTATAGGTGGGGGGACTGACGGTATCCACTTT.

The DNA of the CDR3 is TGTGCCAGCAGTTTCCCCGAAGGGGGCAACTATGGCTACACCTTC. Translated, it gives CASSFPEGGNYGYTF. The chain recombines TRBV6-2 or TRBV6-3 with TRBJ1-2; 7 nucleotides line up with TRBD1. The CDR3 extends over 15 amino acids. Germline V lookup: CDR1 MNHEY, CDR2 SVGEGT. The trim removed 4 bases at V and 2 bases at J, leaving 7 bases unmatched.

The chain carries TRBV6-4 and TRBJ2-1, with TRBD2 identical over 11 bases. In germline, CDR1 is MRHNA, CDR2 SNTAGT. V dropped 3 bases and J dropped 7; count of bases not matched to a gene: 5. The CDR3 loop spans 15 amino acids. CDR3 nucleotides: TGTGCCAGCAGTGATGAGGCTAGCGGGGGGAATGAGCAGTTCTTC. Translated, it gives CASSDEASGGNEQFF.

The chain's CDR3 is CASILRDREYEQYF. Written as DNA, the CDR3 is TGTGCCAGCATCCTAAGGGACAGGGAGTACGAGCAGTACTTC. The V and J genes are TRBV13 and TRBJ2-7; 9 bases fit TRBD1. CDR3 length: 14 amino acids. The germline V gene has CDR1 PRHDT and CDR2 FYEKMQ (reference sequence). Germline trimming cut 7 bases from V and 4 bases from J; bases unmatched to any gene: 8.

This clone is a singleton in its sample. The rearrangement uses TRBV6-2 or TRBV6-3 and TRBJ1-1, with no clear D. CDR1 and CDR2 (germline): MNHEY, SVGEGT. Trimming removed 2 bases from V and 7 bases from J, with 11 bases in between. The CDR3 has 13 amino acids. Here the CDR3 DNA reads TGTGCCAGCAGTTACGATTTTAGCCGTGAAGCTTTCTTT. It encodes CASSYDFSREAFF.

The chain carries TRBV14 and TRBJ1-2, with a tentative D call TRBD1 (6 bases). Germline V gene data show CDR1 as SGHDN and CDR2 as FVKESK. Trimming took 3 bases from V and 8 from J, leaving 13 bases between them. CDR3 size: 13 residues. This CDR3 reads CASSQGGGKGYTF. The CDR3 DNA is TGTGCCAGCAGCCAGGGGGGGGGCAAGGGCTACACCTTC.

The chain recombines TRBV18 with TRBJ2-7, with 7 bases fitting TRBD1. This CDR3 has 15 residues. V trimming: 1 base; J trimming: 3 bases; junction bases outside the gene matches: 6. The germline V gene has CDR1 KGHSH and CDR2 LQKENI. CDR3 sequence reads: CASSPQGQAFYEQYF. The CDR3 DNA reads as TGTGCCAGCTCACCACAAGGACAGGCTTTCTACGAGCAGTACTTC.